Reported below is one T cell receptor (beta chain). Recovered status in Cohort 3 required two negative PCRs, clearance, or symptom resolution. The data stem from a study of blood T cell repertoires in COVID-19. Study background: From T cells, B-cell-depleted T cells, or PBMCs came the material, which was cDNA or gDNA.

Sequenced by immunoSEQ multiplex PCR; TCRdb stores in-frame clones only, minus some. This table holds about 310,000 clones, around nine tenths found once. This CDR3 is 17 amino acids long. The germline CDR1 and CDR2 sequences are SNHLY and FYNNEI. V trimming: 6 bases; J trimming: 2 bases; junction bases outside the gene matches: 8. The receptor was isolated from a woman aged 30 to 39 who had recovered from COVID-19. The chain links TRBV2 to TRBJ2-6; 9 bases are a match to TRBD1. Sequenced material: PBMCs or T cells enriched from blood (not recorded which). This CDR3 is CASRFRTGATGANVLTF. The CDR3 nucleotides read TGTGCCAGCAGGTTTCGGACAGGGGCAACTGGGGCCAACGTCCTGACTTTC. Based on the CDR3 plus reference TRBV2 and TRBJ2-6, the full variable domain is EPEVTQTPSHQVTQMGQEVILRCVPISNHLYFYWYRQILGQKVEFLVSFYNNEISEKSEIFDDQFSVERPDGSNFTLKIRSTKLEDSAMYFCASRFRTGATGANVLTFGAGSRLTVL.